This TCR beta chain came from a study of PD-L1 blockade in urothelial cancer. Whole-study context: Median blood clonality was roughly 0.072, with about 80,000 unique TCRs.

Sample time point: pretreatment peripheral blood. CDR1 and CDR2 from the germline V gene are MNHEY and SVGAGI. Trimming shortened V by 6 bases and J by 0 bases, and 11 bases separated the two germline ends. The CDR3 has 14 residues. Here immunoSEQ multiplex PCR was the method, and the copy in TCRdb shows in-frame clones only, minus some. Among roughly 90,000 clones listed, more than 70% were seen once. The chain combines TRBV6-5 with TRBJ1-2, with D tentatively TRBD1 (5 bases). This receptor was identified in a woman aged 80 or over with urothelial cancer. Specimen: PBMCs, collected around atezolizumab (anti-PD-L1) treatment. The chain's CDR3 is CASRGPGTNYGYTF. CDR3 nucleotides: TGTGCCAGCAGGGGGCCCGGAACTAACTATGGCTACACCTTC.